Following are 21 T cell receptor beta chains from one sample sequenced in a study of CD8+ T cells in alopecia areata. Isolated RNA was reverse transcribed into cDNA used as the sequencing template. Measured with immunoSEQ multiplex PCR; TCRdb has only the in-frame clones, and not every one. The sample includes some 5,000 clones, less than 65% of them seen just once. As part of sample collection, lesional scalp punch biopsies and peripheral blood were taken from alopecia areata patients. The sequencing used skin, collected at week 0. These receptors were obtained from a human donor with alopecia areata.

This rearrangement joins TRBV15 to TRBJ2-2; D call uncertain. This CDR3 contains 13 residues. Germline V gene lookup returns CDR1 LNHNV and CDR2 YYDKDF (reference sequence). Trimming took 4 bases from V and 5 from J, leaving 8 bases between them. DNA for the CDR3: TGTGCCACCAGCAAAAGAAGAACCGGGGAGCTGTTTTTT. Protein sequence: CATSKRRTGELFF.

The chain joins TRBV15 to TRBJ2-2, with no clear D. This CDR3 spans 14 amino acids. V was trimmed by 1 base and J by 3 bases, leaving 6 bases between them. CDR1 is LNHNV, CDR2 YYDKDF, per germline (reference sequence). The DNA of the CDR3 is TGTGCCACCAGCAGAGGGGGTCACACCGGGGAGCTGTTTTTT. This sequence encodes CATSRGGHTGELFF.

This chain joins TRBV19 and TRBJ2-7, with 10 nucleotides matching TRBD2. Looked up from germline, CDR1 is LNHDA and CDR2 is SQIVND (reference sequence). There are 15 residues in the CDR3. V gave up 3 bases and J gave up 7 bases; unmatched junction bases: 9. The CDR3 is CASSMSAGGPREQYF. The CDR3 DNA is TGTGCCAGTAGTATGTCAGCGGGGGGGCCCCGGGAGCAGTACTTC. The full variable domain, rest sourced from reference TRBV19 and TRBJ2-7, is DGGITQSPKYLFRKEGQNVTLSCEQNLNHDAMYWYRQDPGQGLRLIYYSQIVNDFQKGDIAEGYSVSREKKESFPLTVTSAQKNPTAFYLCASSMSAGGPREQYFGPGTRLTVT.

This clone was counted only a few times. The J gene is TRBJ2-7, the V gene TRBV20-1, with TRBD1 as a possible D gene (5 bases). CDR1 is DFQATT and CDR2 is SNEGSKA in the germline V gene (reference sequence). Trimming cost V 3 bases and J 2 bases, with 5 bases left between them. This CDR3 region has 11 residues. CDR3 region: CSARTAYEQYF. DNA of the CDR3: TGCAGTGCTAGGACAGCCTACGAGCAGTACTTC.

The chain couples TRBV19 to TRBJ2-3; D remains ambiguous. The V and J ends lost 10 bases and 4 bases respectively, with 9 bases between them. The CDR3 contains 11 residues. CDR1 and CDR2 (germline): LNHDA, SQIVND (reference sequence). The CDR3 nucleotides are TGTGCCACGCAGTGGGCAGATACGCAGTATTTT. Translated, it gives CATQWADTQYF. Combining the CDR3 with reference TRBV19 and TRBJ2-3 gives the whole variable domain DGGITQSPKYLFRKEGQNVTLSCEQNLNHDAMYWYRQDPGQGLRLIYYSQIVNDFQKGDIAEGYSVSREKKESFPLTVTSAQKNPTAFYLCATQWADTQYFGPGTRLTVL.

The J gene is TRBJ2-2, the V gene TRBV11-2; D is ambiguous. V was cut by 8 bases and J by 7 bases, with 14 bases left in between. CDR1 SGHAT and CDR2 FQNNGV come from the germline V gene. There are 13 residues in the CDR3. In DNA, the CDR3 is TGTGCCAGCTCGACGCGGTCTCACGGGGAGCTGTTTTTT. Translating it yields CASSTRSHGELFF.

The rearrangement links TRBV30 to TRBJ1-6; no clear D. The CDR3 contains 13 residues. The germline gives CDR1 GTSNPN, CDR2 SVGIG (reference sequence). V dropped 4 bases and J dropped 8 bases, with 12 bases sitting between them. The CDR3 nucleotides read TGTGCCTGGAACGTAGAATGGTATTCACCCCTCCACTTT. This sequence encodes CAWNVEWYSPLHF.

The V call is TRBV2, the J call TRBJ1-5; 9 nucleotides agree with TRBD1. Germline V lookup: CDR1 SNHLY, CDR2 FYNNEI. The CDR3 consists of 15 residues. The V gene end was trimmed by 6 bases and the J gene end by 0 bases; junction bases not matched to a gene: 3. CDR3 DNA sequence: TGTGCCAGCAGGGGGACAGGGTATAGCAATCAGCCCCAGCATTTT. This codes for CASRGTGYSNQPQHF.

J is TRBJ1-6 and V is TRBV6-1; tentatively, D is TRBD1 (5 bases). Trimming pared 2 bases from V and 4 bases from J, leaving 9 bases between. Looked up from germline, CDR1 is MNHNS and CDR2 is SASEGT. The CDR3 runs to 15 residues. The CDR3, as DNA: TGTGCCAGCAGTGAATGGGAGGGGTATAATTCACCCCTCCACTTT. It encodes CASSEWEGYNSPLHF.

There are a few counts of this clone. The V gene is TRBV19, the J gene TRBJ2-3; 11 positions match TRBD2. There are 15 residues in the CDR3. Losses at the gene ends were 4 bases for V and 0 bases for J; bases not matched to a gene: 0. In germline, CDR1 is LNHDA, CDR2 SQIVND (reference sequence). The CDR3 loop reads CASSRLAGSTDTQYF. CDR3 DNA sequence: TGTGCCAGTAGTAGACTAGCGGGGAGCACAGATACGCAGTATTTT.

This clone was detected once. The chain is built from TRBV19 and TRBJ2-1; TRBD1 or TRBD2 may be the D gene (5 bases each). The CDR3 length is 17 residues. V lost 1 base and J lost 6, with 19 bases in between. Germline CDR1 is LNHDA and CDR2 is SQIVND (reference sequence). In DNA, the CDR3 is TGTGCCAGTAGTATAGCCCCCCGGGGCACTGGACGCAATGAGCAGTTCTTC. As protein: CASSIAPRGTGRNEQFF.

In its sample, this clone was seen a few times. The gene calls are TRBV5-1 and TRBJ2-2; possibly TRBD1 for D (5 bases). V lost 0 bases, J lost 6 bases, and 9 bases lay in between. The V gene's germline CDR1 is SGHRS and CDR2 YFSETQ. The CDR3 is 14 residues long. The CDR3 protein is CASSLAVGPGELFF. CDR3 DNA: TGCGCCAGCAGCTTGGCGGTGGGGCCCGGGGAGCTGTTTTTT.

The chain combines TRBV5-4 with TRBJ1-2, with 8 bases matching TRBD1. V shed 4 bases, J shed 4 bases, and the junction held 6 bases outside the gene matches. There are 14 residues in the CDR3. Germline CDR1 is SGHNT and CDR2 is YYREEE (reference sequence). CDR3 region: CASSRTGNFYGYTF. Written as DNA, the CDR3 is TGTGCCAGCAGCCGGACAGGGAACTTCTATGGCTACACCTTC.

The CDR3 is CASSLLAGNNEQFF. DNA for the CDR3: TGTGCCAGCAGCCTACTAGCGGGGAACAATGAGCAGTTCTTC. The V and J genes are TRBV7-3 and TRBJ2-1; 10 nucleotides line up with TRBD2. This CDR3 has 14 amino acids. V trimming: 5 bases; J trimming: 5 bases; junction bases outside the gene matches: 3. Germline V gene data show CDR1 as SGHTA and CDR2 as FQGTGA.

This clone has just a few counts. The chain links TRBV7-9 to TRBJ2-4; a weak D match, TRBD1 (6 bases). V was cut by 1 base and J by 2 bases, with 12 bases left in between. The CDR3 is 16 residues long. Germline assignment: CDR1 SEHNR and CDR2 FQNEAQ (reference sequence). CDR3 residues: CASSLGETGSKNIQYF. The CDR3 bases are TGTGCCAGCAGCTTAGGGGAAACAGGGTCCAAAAACATTCAGTACTTC.

CDR3 sequence reads: CASSLAFLNQETQYF. CDR3 coding DNA: TGTGCCAGCAGCTTAGCGTTCCTCAACCAAGAGACCCAGTACTTC. The J gene is TRBJ2-5, the V gene TRBV7-9; unclear D gene. CDR3 size: 15 residues. Germline CDR1 is SEHNR and CDR2 is FQNEAQ (reference sequence). The ends were cut back, 0 bases at V and 0 bases at J, with 8 bases in the middle.

The V and J genes are TRBV5-1 and TRBJ1-2, with D possibly TRBD1 on 6 matching bases. CDR3 size: 16 residues. Germline V gene sequence: CDR1 SGHRS, CDR2 YFSETQ. Trimming cost V 3 bases and J 4 bases, with 19 bases left between them. The CDR3 sequence: CASSSRGDTGGYGYTF. CDR3 DNA sequence: TGCGCCAGCAGCTCACGAGGGGACACCGGCGGCTATGGCTACACCTTC.

This clone has only a few counts. The DNA of the CDR3 is TGCGCCAGCAGCCAACTGAATTCACCCCTCCACTTT. The encoded protein is CASSQLNSPLHF. The chain couples TRBV4-3 to TRBJ1-6; D gene uncertain. Germline V CDR1 and CDR2: LGHNA, YSLEER. CDR3 length: 12 residues. V dropped 2 bases and J dropped 7 bases, with 3 bases sitting between them.

This rearrangement joins TRBV25-1 to TRBJ2-1; D may correspond to TRBD1 or TRBD2 (6 bases each). Germline V lookup: CDR1 MGHDK, CDR2 SYGVNS. The CDR3 is made up of 14 amino acids. Trimming cost V 1 base and J 15 bases, with 19 bases left between them. The CDR3 loop is CASSEFTEWGARFF. The CDR3 DNA follows: TGTGCCAGCAGTGAATTCACTGAGTGGGGGGCCAGGTTCTTC.

The V and J genes are TRBV2 and TRBJ2-3; tentatively, D is TRBD1 or TRBD2 (5 bases each). V gave up 8 bases and J gave up 3 bases, with 15 bases separating them. The germline CDR1 and CDR2 sequences are SNHLY and FYNNEI. This CDR3 has 14 residues. CDR3 nucleotide sequence: TGTGCCAGCCAAGTGGGGACGGAAACAGATACGCAGTATTTT. Residues: CASQVGTETDTQYF.

This rearrangement joins TRBV5-6 to TRBJ2-1; D is uncertain. The CDR3 is 13 residues long. Germline V gives CDR1 SGHDT, CDR2 YYEEEE. V shed 0 bases and J shed 5 bases, with 6 bases lying between them. This CDR3 reads CASSLAVNNEQFF. The CDR3 DNA follows: TGTGCCAGCAGCTTGGCGGTAAACAATGAGCAGTTCTTC.